The 27 T cell receptor beta chains below were found in one sample sequenced in a study of blood T cell repertoires in COVID-19. Data came from immunoSEQ multiplex PCR; TCRdb stores just in-frame clones and leaves some out. The sample contains about 120,000 clones, around three quarters of which appear only once. The specimen was peripheral blood. The source of these receptors is a woman aged 70-85 years with acute or convalescent COVID-19.

With regard to this clone: Its ends do not fully match the called genes, so a read error is possible. The chain couples TRBV29-1 to TRBJ1-2; a weak D match, TRBD1 (6 bases). CDR3 length equals 11 residues. CDR1 is SQVTM and CDR2 is ANQGSEA in the germline V gene. CDR3 sequence reads: CSAEGGQISAF. The CDR3 nucleotides read TGCAGCGCCGAGGGGGGGCAAATCTCTGCCTTC.

V usage is TRBV5-4 and J usage is TRBJ1-1; D gene uncertain. Germline V gene lookup returns CDR1 SGHNT and CDR2 YYREEE (reference sequence). Between the trimmed V and J ends, which lost 1 base and 0 bases, there was a span of 10 bases. The CDR3 consists of 15 residues. DNA of the CDR3: TGTGCCAGCAGCTTGAGGAGGAGGGTGAACACTGAAGCTTTCTTT. It translates to CASSLRRRVNTEAFF.

V is TRBV19 and J is TRBJ1-5; D is undetermined. The CDR3 is 16 residues long. V was shortened by 4 bases and J by 0 bases, with 13 bases between the two germline ends. The V gene's germline CDR1 is LNHDA and CDR2 SQIVND (reference sequence). CDR3 amino acids: CASSTDSGISNQPQHF. The CDR3 nucleotides are TGTGCCAGTAGTACCGATTCGGGGATTAGCAATCAGCCCCAGCATTTT.

The V and J genes are TRBV2 and TRBJ2-3, with TRBD1 matching over 7 bases. J gave up 4 bases and V 3 bases, and 4 bases lay outside the gene matches. This CDR3 contains 14 residues. Germline CDR1 is SNHLY and CDR2 is FYNNEI. Written as DNA, the CDR3 is TGTGCCAGCAGTGAGGGACAGCCGGCAGATACGCAGTATTTT. This sequence encodes CASSEGQPADTQYF.

The rearrangement uses TRBV5-5 and TRBJ1-1; D uncertain. Germline V gene sequence: CDR1 SGHKS, CDR2 YYEKEE (reference sequence). The V and J ends lost 0 bases and 6 bases respectively, with 12 bases between them. This CDR3 region has 14 residues. This chain's CDR3 is CASSLAADFAEAFF. CDR3 bases: TGTGCCAGCAGCTTGGCCGCGGATTTCGCTGAAGCTTTCTTT.

The CDR3 nucleotides are TGTGCCAGCAGTGAAAGCAGGGGAGCCACAGATACGCAGTATTTT. Translating gives CASSESRGATDTQYF. V usage is TRBV2 and J usage is TRBJ2-3; tentative D call: TRBD1 (6 bases). Trimming removed 2 bases at V and 2 bases at J, with 11 bases between. CDR3 length: 15 amino acids. The germline gives CDR1 SNHLY, CDR2 FYNNEI.

The rearrangement joins TRBV6-2 or TRBV6-3 to TRBJ2-7; tentatively, D is TRBD2 (5 bases). From germline, CDR1 is MNHEY and CDR2 SVGEGT. CDR3 length: 13 residues. V shed 2 bases and J shed 9 bases, with 14 bases lying between them. In DNA form, the CDR3 reads TGTGCCAGCAGTTACGGGCCCCCTGAGGGGCAGTACTTC. The encoded protein is CASSYGPPEGQYF.

The chain has TRBV6-5 and TRBJ1-1, with D tentatively TRBD1 (5 bases). The ends were cut back, 4 bases at V and 0 bases at J, with 12 bases in the middle. This CDR3 region has 15 residues. The germline V gene has CDR1 MNHEY and CDR2 SVGAGI. CDR3 nucleotide sequence: TGTGCCAGCAGTTCCAAACCCAGGGTGAACACTGAAGCTTTCTTT. Encoded protein: CASSSKPRVNTEAFF.

The chain couples TRBV5-6 to TRBJ2-5, with D possibly TRBD2 on 5 matching bases. V lost 4 bases to trimming and J lost 4 bases, with 17 bases between them. CDR3 length equals 15 residues. Germline assignment: CDR1 SGHDT and CDR2 YYEEEE. Here the CDR3 reads CASSGGPLKRETQYF. In nucleotides, the CDR3 is TGTGCCAGCAGCGGAGGACCCCTAAAGAGAGAGACCCAGTACTTC.

This clone occurred a few times. The CDR3 DNA reads as TGTGCCAGAAGCTTAGTGGAAAAGGACAGCCTCACCGGGGAGCTGTTTTTT. This codes for CARSLVEKDSLTGELFF. V usage is TRBV7-5 and J usage is TRBJ2-2; the DNA was not used to check the table's D call, TRBD1. TRBV7-5 is flagged as a pseudogene. The CDR3 has 17 amino acids.

This sequence joins TRBV4-3 and TRBJ1-3, with D tentatively TRBD1 (5 bases). This CDR3 spans 17 amino acids. V was cut by 4 bases and J by 3 bases, with 19 bases left in between. Germline V lookup: CDR1 LGHNA, CDR2 YSLEER. CDR3 loop: CASSPRSWGADGNTIYF. In nucleotides, the CDR3 is TGCGCCAGCAGCCCCCGAAGTTGGGGCGCGGATGGAAACACCATATATTTT.

This sequence joins TRBV11-2 and TRBJ2-3; 8 bases are a match to TRBD2. CDR1 and CDR2 (germline): SGHAT, FQNNGV. V gave up 3 bases and J gave up 4 bases; unmatched junction bases: 6. The CDR3 extends over 15 amino acids. The CDR3: CASSFSGSSADTQYF. For the CDR3, the DNA is TGTGCCAGCAGCTTCAGCGGGAGCAGTGCAGATACGCAGTATTTT. The full variable domain, with the rest looked up from reference TRBV11-2 and TRBJ2-3, is EAGVAQSPRYKIIEKRQSVAFWCNPISGHATLYWYQQILGQGPKLLIQFQNNGVVDDSQLPKDRFSAERLKGVDSTLKIQPAKLEDSAVYLCASSFSGSSADTQYFGPGTRLTVL.

The genes are TRBV28 and TRBJ1-1, with TRBD1 matching 8 bases. The CDR3 is 14 amino acids. Germline loops: CDR1 MDHEN, CDR2 SYDVKM. The V segment lost 3 bases and the J segment 6 bases; nucleotides outside the gene matches: 6. In DNA form, the CDR3 reads TGTGCCAGCAGTTTCGTCCAGGGGGCCGCTGAAGCTTTCTTT. Protein product: CASSFVQGAAEAFF.

This clone was observed a few times. V and J are TRBV11-3 and TRBJ2-3; 12 positions agree with TRBD2. This CDR3 region has 16 residues. Germline CDR1 and CDR2: SGHNT and YENEEA. The junction had 5 bases not matched to a gene; V was cut back by 5 bases and J by 2 bases. CDR3 protein: CASSLGLAGYTDTQYF. The CDR3 DNA reads TGTGCCAGCAGCCTCGGACTAGCGGGGTACACAGATACGCAGTATTTT.

The rearrangement links TRBV7-2 to TRBJ2-5, with 11 positions matching TRBD2. CDR3 length equals 15 residues. Germline V CDR1 and CDR2: SGHTA, FQGNSA. Germline trimming cut 3 bases from V and 2 bases from J; bases unmatched to any gene: 2. The CDR3 DNA is TGTGCCAGCAGCTTGACTAGCGGGAAACAAGAGACCCAGTACTTC. This translates into CASSLTSGKQETQYF. The full variable domain, completed using reference TRBV7-2 and TRBJ2-5, is GAGVSQSPSNKVTEKGKDVELRCDPISGHTALYWYRQSLGQGLEFLIYFQGNSAPDKSGLPSDRFSAERTGGSVSTLTIQRTQQEDSAVYLCASSLTSGKQETQYFGPGTRLLVL.

The rearrangement joins TRBV27 to TRBJ2-6; unclear D gene. CDR1 and CDR2 (germline): MNHEY, SMNVEV (reference sequence). V dropped 6 bases and J dropped 4 bases, with 16 bases sitting between them. CDR3 length equals 16 residues. The CDR3 protein is CASSLGYGSGANVLTF. CDR3 DNA sequence: TGTGCCAGCAGCCTAGGATACGGTTCAGGGGCCAACGTCCTGACTTTC.

This clone was picked up many times. The chain uses TRBV5-6 and TRBJ1-1; no clear D gene. Trimming stripped 4 bases from V and 0 bases from J, with 16 bases between. From germline, CDR1 is SGHDT and CDR2 YYEEEE. The CDR3 is made up of 16 amino acids. The CDR3: CASSIVGSGMNTEAFF. The CDR3 coding sequence is TGTGCCAGCAGCATCGTAGGTTCAGGAATGAACACTGAAGCTTTCTTT.

This chain uses TRBV19 with TRBJ2-3; D may be TRBD2 (6 bases). Germline V gene sequence: CDR1 LNHDA, CDR2 SQIVND (reference sequence). The CDR3 contains 15 residues. Trimming took 5 bases from V and 1 from J, leaving 13 bases between them. CDR3 nucleotides: TGTGCCAGTAGTTCTCCTTGGGAGGGCACAGATACGCAGTATTTT. It codes for CASSSPWEGTDTQYF.

This clone was seen a single time. The chain recombines TRBV12-3 or TRBV12-4 with TRBJ2-7; D possibly corresponds to TRBD2 (5 bases). Trimming shortened V by 7 bases and J by 2 bases, and 12 bases separated the two germline ends. The CDR3 consists of 13 residues. This chain's CDR3 is CASTPGNTYEQYF. CDR3 DNA sequence: TGTGCCAGCACCCCCGGGAACACCTACGAGCAGTACTTC.

The chain's CDR3 is CPPPQNRSEQETQYF. The CDR3, as DNA: TGCCCCCCCCCGCAAAATAGGAGCGAACAAGAGACCCAGTACTTC. The genes are TRBV21-1 and TRBJ2-5; the table's D call of TRBD2 was not tested on the DNA. TRBV21-1 is reported as a pseudogene. There are 15 residues in the CDR3.

This clone was seen a few times. V is TRBV5-1 and J is TRBJ1-2; the match to TRBD1 covers 8 bases. CDR3 length: 15 residues. The junction had 10 bases not matched to a gene; V was cut back by 4 bases and J by 5 bases. The V gene's germline CDR1 is SGHRS and CDR2 YFSETQ. The CDR3 sequence: CASSKGQGRPYGYTF. The CDR3 nucleotides are TGCGCCAGCAGCAAAGGACAGGGACGCCCATATGGCTACACCTTC.

The chain couples TRBV11-2 to TRBJ2-7; TRBD2 aligns across 9 bases. CDR1 and CDR2 from the germline V gene are SGHAT and FQNNGV. CDR3 length equals 15 residues. After removal of 0 bases from V and 4 bases from J, the junction contained 4 bases not matched to a gene. CDR3 region: CASSLEGSGRYEQYF. CDR3 sequence (DNA): TGTGCCAGCAGCTTAGAGGGTAGCGGGAGATACGAGCAGTACTTC.

This chain joins TRBV2 and TRBJ2-7; TRBD1 agrees at 8 bases. Per the germline V gene, CDR1 is SNHLY and CDR2 is FYNNEI. There are 15 residues in the CDR3. With V trimmed by 4 bases and J by 2 bases, 7 bases remained unmatched. CDR3 residues: CASSVRQGNPYEQYF. The DNA of the CDR3 is TGTGCCAGCAGTGTCAGACAGGGGAACCCCTACGAGCAGTACTTC.

The chain is built from TRBV5-1 and TRBJ2-5; TRBD1 aligns across 8 bases. Germline V lookup: CDR1 SGHRS, CDR2 YFSETQ. The CDR3 has 14 residues. Trimming took 0 bases from V and 4 from J; bases not matched to a gene: 2. This CDR3 is CASSLGTGLETQYF. The DNA of the CDR3 is TGCGCCAGCAGCTTGGGGACAGGGTTAGAGACCCAGTACTTC.

The chain employs TRBV19 and TRBJ2-1; 9 nucleotides line up with TRBD1. The CDR3 has 16 residues. CDR1 is LNHDA, CDR2 SQIVND, per germline (reference sequence). V lost 3 bases and J lost 6; bases outside the gene matches: 9. The chain's CDR3 is CASSILTGGRSNEQFF. The CDR3 DNA follows: TGTGCCAGTAGTATCCTCACAGGGGGCCGGAGCAATGAGCAGTTCTTC.

The chain joins TRBV5-4 to TRBJ2-7, with D perhaps matching TRBD1 (6 bases). V dropped 4 bases and J dropped 3 bases, with 11 bases sitting between them. The CDR3 loop spans 13 amino acids. The germline CDR1 and CDR2 sequences are SGHNT and YYREEE (reference sequence). CDR3 residues: CASSNREFYEQYF. For the CDR3, the DNA is TGTGCCAGCAGCAACAGGGAATTCTACGAGCAGTACTTC.

The genes are TRBV19 and TRBJ1-1; the match to TRBD1 covers 11 bases. Germline CDR1 LNHDA, CDR2 SQIVND (reference sequence). V shed 0 bases, J shed 4 bases, and the junction held 1 base outside the gene matches. CDR3 length equals 15 residues. Written as DNA, the CDR3 is TGTGCCAGTAGTATAGAAGGGACAGGGGGCACTGAAGCTTTCTTT. It codes for CASSIEGTGGTEAFF.